This TCR beta chain was sequenced during a study of early stage breast cancer tumors. Study context: Each sample averaged approximately 10-fold read coverage. Study-level findings and limits: Bulk DNA sequencing of unsorted cells missed chain pairing and markers. Enriched TCRB sequences shared across patients were mostly commonly generated sequences. Compared with adjacent normal breast, tumors showed about 2.5-fold denser, more clonal T cells.

Using immunoSEQ multiplex PCR, the repertoire was profiled, and TCRdb retains in-frame clones only, with some absent. The table shows tens of thousands of clones, with around 83% occurring only once. The CDR3 loop spans 15 amino acids. With 0 bases clipped from V and 8 bases from J, the junction kept 5 bases outside the gene matches. Germline V gene sequence: CDR1 ENHRY, CDR2 SYGVKD. A word on this clone: What it binds is unknown.

The sample comprised blood. This TCR was sampled from a person aged 50-59 years with breast cancer. This chain links TRBV10-3 with TRBJ1-4; 8 positions match TRBD1. The CDR3 coding sequence is TGTGCCATCAGTGAGTCTGGCAGGGGGCAAGAAAAACTGTTTTTT. Its protein product is CAISESGRGQEKLFF.